This TCR beta chain comes out of a study of a mutant IDH1 vaccine in newly diagnosed glioma. On this clone: The target antigen is unknown.

Using immunoSEQ multiplex PCR, the repertoire was profiled, and TCRdb retains in-frame clones only, with some absent. This sample yields over 50,000 clones, of which 80% to 85% are seen a single time; 3% to 4% belongs to the top ten. Time point indicated: week 5, during vaccination. The investigators gave 300 ug of mutant IDH1 20-mer peptide in each vaccine dose, together with topical imiquimod. Notes on the study in general: Seemingly, top peripheral T cell clonotype changes bore no relation to pseudoprogression.

Germline CDR1 reads ENHRY; CDR2 reads SYGVKD. V shed 3 bases and J 2 bases; nucleotides not matched to a gene: 12. The CDR3 is made up of 17 amino acids. This sequence joins TRBV10-3 and TRBJ2-5; 7 bases fit TRBD2. The sample was PBMCs, taken from a glioma patient whose treatment included an IDH1 peptide vaccine. The source of this sequence is a man between 25 and 39 years old with glioma. The CDR3 sequence is CAISEGFAGEQQETQYF. Here the CDR3 DNA reads TGTGCCATCAGTGAAGGCTTTGCGGGGGAACAACAAGAGACCCAGTACTTC.